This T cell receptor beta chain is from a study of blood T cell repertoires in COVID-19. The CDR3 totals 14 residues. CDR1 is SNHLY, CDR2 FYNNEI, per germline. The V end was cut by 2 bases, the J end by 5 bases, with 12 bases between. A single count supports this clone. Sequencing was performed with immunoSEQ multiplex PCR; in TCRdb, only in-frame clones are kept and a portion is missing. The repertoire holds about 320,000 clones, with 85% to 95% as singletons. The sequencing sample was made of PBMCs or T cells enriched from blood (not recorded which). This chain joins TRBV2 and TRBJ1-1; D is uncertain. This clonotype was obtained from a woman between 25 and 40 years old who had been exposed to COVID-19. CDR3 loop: CASSEIRGGTEAFF. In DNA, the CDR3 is TGTGCCAGCAGTGAAATACGTGGAGGGACTGAAGCTTTCTTT.